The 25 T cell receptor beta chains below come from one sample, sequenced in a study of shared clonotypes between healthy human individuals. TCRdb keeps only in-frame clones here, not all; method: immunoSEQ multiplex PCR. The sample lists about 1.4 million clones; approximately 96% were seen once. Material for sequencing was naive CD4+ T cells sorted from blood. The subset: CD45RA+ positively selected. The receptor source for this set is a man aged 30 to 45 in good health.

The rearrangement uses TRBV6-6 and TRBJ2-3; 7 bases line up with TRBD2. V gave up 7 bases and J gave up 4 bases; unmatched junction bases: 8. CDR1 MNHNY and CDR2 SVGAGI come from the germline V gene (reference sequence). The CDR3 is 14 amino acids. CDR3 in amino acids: CASTPRGEADTQYF. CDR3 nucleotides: TGTGCCAGCACTCCCCGGGGGGAGGCAGATACGCAGTATTTT.

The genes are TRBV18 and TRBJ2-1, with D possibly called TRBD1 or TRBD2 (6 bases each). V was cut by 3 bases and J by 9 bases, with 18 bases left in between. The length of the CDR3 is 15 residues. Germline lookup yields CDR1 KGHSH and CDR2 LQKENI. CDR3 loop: CASSPQGRGTGEQFF. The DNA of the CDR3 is TGTGCCAGCTCACCCCAGGGGCGCGGGACTGGTGAGCAGTTCTTC. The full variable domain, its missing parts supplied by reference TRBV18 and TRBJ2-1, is NAGVMQNPRHLVRRRGQEARLRCSPMKGHSHVYWYRQLPEEGLKFMVYLQKENIIDESGMPKERFSAEFPKEGPSILRIQQVVRGDSAAYFCASSPQGRGTGEQFFGPGTRLTVL.

Here the CDR3 reads CAISEAGSNEKLFF. The CDR3 region has the DNA TGTGCCATCAGTGAGGCAGGGAGTAATGAAAAACTGTTTTTT. The J gene is TRBJ1-4, the V gene TRBV10-3; D may be TRBD1 (5 bases). The V gene's germline CDR1 is ENHRY and CDR2 SYGVKD. This CDR3 has 14 amino acids. The ends were cut back, 2 bases at V and 4 bases at J, with 8 bases in the middle.

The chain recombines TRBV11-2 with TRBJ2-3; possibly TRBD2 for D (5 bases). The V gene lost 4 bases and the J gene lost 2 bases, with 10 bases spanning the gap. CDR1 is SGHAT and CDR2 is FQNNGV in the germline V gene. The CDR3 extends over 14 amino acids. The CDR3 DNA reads TGTGCCAGCAGCTCCGGGATCCTCACAGATACGCAGTATTTT. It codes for CASSSGILTDTQYF.

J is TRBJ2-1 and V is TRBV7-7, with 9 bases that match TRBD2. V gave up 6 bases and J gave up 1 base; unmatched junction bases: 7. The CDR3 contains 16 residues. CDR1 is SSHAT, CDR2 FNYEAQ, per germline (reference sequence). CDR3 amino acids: CASSHSGSQSYNEQFF. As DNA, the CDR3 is TGTGCCAGCAGTCATAGCGGGAGCCAGTCCTACAATGAGCAGTTCTTC. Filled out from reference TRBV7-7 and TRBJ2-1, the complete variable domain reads GAGVSQSPRYKVTKRGQDVTLRCDPISSHATLYWYQQALGQGPEFLTYFNYEAQPDKSGLPSDRFSAERPEGSISTLTIQRTEQRDSAMYRCASSHSGSQSYNEQFFGPGTRLTVL.

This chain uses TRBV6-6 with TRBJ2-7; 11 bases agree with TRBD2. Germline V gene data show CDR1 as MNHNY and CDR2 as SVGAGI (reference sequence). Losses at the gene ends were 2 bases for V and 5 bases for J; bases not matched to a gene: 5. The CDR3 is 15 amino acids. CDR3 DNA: TGTGCCAGCAGTTACCTAGCGGGAGGTCCCAACGAGCAGTACTTC. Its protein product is CASSYLAGGPNEQYF.

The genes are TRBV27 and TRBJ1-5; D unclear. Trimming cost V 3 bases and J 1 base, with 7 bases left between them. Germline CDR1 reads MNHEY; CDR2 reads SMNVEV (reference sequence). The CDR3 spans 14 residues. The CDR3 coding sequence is TGTGCCAGCAGTTTGTTGCAGAGCAATCAGCCCCAGCATTTT. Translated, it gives CASSLLQSNQPQHF.

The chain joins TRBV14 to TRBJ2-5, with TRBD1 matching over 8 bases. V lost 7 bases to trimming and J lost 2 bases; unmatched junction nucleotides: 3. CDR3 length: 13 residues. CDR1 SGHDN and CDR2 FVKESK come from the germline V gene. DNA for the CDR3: TGTGCCAGCACCCGGGACAGGCAAGAGACCCAGTACTTC. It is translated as CASTRDRQETQYF.

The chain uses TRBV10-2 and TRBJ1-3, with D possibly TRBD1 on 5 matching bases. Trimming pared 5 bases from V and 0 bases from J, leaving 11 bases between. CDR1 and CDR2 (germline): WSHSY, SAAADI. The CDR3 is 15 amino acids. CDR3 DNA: TGCGCCAGCAGTTTAGGGGTTAGCTCTGGAAACACCATATATTTT. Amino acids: CASSLGVSSGNTIYF.

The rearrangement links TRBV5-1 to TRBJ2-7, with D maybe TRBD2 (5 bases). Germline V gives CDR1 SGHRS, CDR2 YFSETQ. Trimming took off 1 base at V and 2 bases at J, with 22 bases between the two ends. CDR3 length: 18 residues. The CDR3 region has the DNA TGCGCCAGCAGCTTGCGGTCTTCCTCTTCACTAGACCCCTACGAGCAGTACTTC. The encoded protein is CASSLRSSSSLDPYEQYF. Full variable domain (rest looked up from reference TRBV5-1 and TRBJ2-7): KAGVTQTPRYLIKTRGQQVTLSCSPISGHRSVSWYQQTPGQGLQFLFEYFSETQRNKGNFPGRFSGRQFSNSRSEMNVSTLELGDSALYLCASSLRSSSSLDPYEQYFGPGTRLTVT.

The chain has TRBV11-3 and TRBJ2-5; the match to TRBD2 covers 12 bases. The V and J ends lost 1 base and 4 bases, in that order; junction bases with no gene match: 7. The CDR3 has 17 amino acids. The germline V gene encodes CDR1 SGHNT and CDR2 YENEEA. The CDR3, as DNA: TGTGCCAGCAGCTTAGGACTAGCGGGAGTACAGCGAGAGACCCAGTACTTC. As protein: CASSLGLAGVQRETQYF. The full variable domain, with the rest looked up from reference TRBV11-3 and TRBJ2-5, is EAGVVQSPRYKIIEKKQPVAFWCNPISGHNTLYWYLQNLGQGPELLIRYENEEAVDDSQLPKDRFSAERLKGVDSTLKIQPAELGDSAVYLCASSLGLAGVQRETQYFGPGTRLLVL.

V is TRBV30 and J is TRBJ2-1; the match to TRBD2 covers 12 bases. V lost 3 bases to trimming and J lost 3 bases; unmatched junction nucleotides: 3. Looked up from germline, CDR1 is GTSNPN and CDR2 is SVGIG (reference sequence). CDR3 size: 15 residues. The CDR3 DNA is TGTGCCTGGAGCTGGACTAGCGGGAACTACAATGAGCAGTTCTTC. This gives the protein CAWSWTSGNYNEQFF.

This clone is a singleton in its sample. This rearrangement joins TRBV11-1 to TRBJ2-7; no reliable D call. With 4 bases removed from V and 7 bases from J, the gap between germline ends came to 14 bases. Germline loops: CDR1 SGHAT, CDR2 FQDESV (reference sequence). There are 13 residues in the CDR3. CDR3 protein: CASSYLWSPEQYF. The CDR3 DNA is TGTGCCAGCAGCTACCTGTGGAGCCCGGAGCAGTACTTC.

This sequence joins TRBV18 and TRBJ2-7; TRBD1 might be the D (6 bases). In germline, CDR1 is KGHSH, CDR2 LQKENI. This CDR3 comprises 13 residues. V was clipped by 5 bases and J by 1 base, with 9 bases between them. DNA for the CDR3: TGTGCCAGCTCAAGGACAGAATCCTACGAGCAGTACTTC. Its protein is CASSRTESYEQYF.

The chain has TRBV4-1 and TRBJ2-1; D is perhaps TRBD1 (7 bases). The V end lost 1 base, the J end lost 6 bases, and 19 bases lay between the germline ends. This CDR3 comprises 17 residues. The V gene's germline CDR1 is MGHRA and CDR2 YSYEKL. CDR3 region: CASSQGPGRDRLNEQFF. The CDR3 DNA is TGCGCCAGCAGCCAAGGGCCGGGGCGGGACAGACTCAATGAGCAGTTCTTC.

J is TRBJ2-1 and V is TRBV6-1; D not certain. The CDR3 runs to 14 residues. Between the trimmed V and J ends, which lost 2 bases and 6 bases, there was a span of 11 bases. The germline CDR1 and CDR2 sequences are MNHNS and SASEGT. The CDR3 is CASSELVASNEQFF. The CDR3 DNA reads TGTGCCAGCAGTGAATTAGTTGCGAGCAATGAGCAGTTCTTC.

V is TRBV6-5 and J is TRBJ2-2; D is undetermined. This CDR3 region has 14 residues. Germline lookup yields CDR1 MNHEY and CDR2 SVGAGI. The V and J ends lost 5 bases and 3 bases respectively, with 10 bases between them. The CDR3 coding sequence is TGTGCCAGCAGTATTACAGTGGACACCGGGGAGCTGTTTTTT. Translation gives CASSITVDTGELFF.

CDR3 loop: CASSLEGTNTEAFF. The CDR3 DNA reads TGTGCCAGCAGCCTCGAGGGGACTAACACTGAAGCTTTCTTT. The V gene is TRBV6-4, the J gene TRBJ1-1; D possibly corresponds to TRBD1 (5 bases). CDR3 length equals 14 residues. Germline CDR1 reads MRHNA; CDR2 reads SNTAGT. The V end was cut by 6 bases, the J end by 2 bases, with 13 bases between.

CDR3 nucleotides: TGTGCCAGCAGTCGCCGTCGGGCTACCGAATCGAACACTGAAGCTTTCTTT. Translating it yields CASSRRRATESNTEAFF. V and J are TRBV11-2 and TRBJ1-1; D is unclear. Trimming stripped 6 bases from V and 1 base from J, with 21 bases between. The V gene's germline CDR1 is SGHAT and CDR2 FQNNGV. This CDR3 has 17 amino acids.

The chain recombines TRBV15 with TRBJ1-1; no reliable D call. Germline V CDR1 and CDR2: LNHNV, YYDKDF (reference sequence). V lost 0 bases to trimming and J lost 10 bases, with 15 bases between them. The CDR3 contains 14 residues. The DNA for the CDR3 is TGTGCCACCAGCAGAGATTCTAGTGTCGCCCTAGCTTTCTTT. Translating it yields CATSRDSSVALAFF. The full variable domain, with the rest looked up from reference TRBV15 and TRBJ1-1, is DAMVIQNPRYQVTQFGKPVTLSCSQTLNHNVMYWYQQKSSQAPKLLFHYYDKDFNNEADTPDNFQSRRPNTSFCFLDIRSPGLGDTAMYLCATSRDSSVALAFFGQGTRLTVV.

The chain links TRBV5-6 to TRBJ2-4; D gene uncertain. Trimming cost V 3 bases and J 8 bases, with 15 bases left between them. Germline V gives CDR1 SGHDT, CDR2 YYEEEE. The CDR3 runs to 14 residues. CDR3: CASSSLLIFHIQYF. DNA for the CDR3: TGTGCCAGCAGCTCTCTGCTTATATTTCACATTCAGTACTTC.

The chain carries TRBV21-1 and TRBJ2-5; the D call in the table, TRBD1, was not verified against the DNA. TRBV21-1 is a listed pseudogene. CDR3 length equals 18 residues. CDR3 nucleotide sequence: TGTGCCAGCCTTCTCCGGTTCGGATTGACACGCTCAAGAGAGACCCAGTACTTC. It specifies CASLLRFGLTRSRETQYF.

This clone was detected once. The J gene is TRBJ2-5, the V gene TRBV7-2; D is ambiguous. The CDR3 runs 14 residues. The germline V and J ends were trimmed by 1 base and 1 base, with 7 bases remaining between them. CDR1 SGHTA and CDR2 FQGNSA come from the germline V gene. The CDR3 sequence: CASSLEGIQETQYF. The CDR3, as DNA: TGTGCCAGCAGCTTAGAGGGAATCCAAGAGACCCAGTACTTC.

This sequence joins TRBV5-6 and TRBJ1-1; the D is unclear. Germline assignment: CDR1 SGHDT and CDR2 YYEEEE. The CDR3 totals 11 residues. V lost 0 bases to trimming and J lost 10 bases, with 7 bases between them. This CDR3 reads CASSLDGSAFF. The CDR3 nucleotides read TGTGCCAGCAGCTTGGATGGGTCAGCTTTCTTT.

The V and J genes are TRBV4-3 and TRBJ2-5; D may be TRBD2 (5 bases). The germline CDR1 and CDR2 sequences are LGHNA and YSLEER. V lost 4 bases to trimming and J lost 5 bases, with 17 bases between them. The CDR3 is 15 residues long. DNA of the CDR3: TGCGCCAGCAGCCGAGGGTTTCACAATGGGGAGACCCAGTACTTC. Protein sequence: CASSRGFHNGETQYF.